These T cell receptor beta chains were read from a single sample in a study of blood T cell repertoires in COVID-19. Profiling relied on immunoSEQ multiplex PCR, and the TCRdb table lists in-frame clones only, not all of them. Seen here are 300,000 to 400,000 clones, under 95% observed once, and the top ten hold 2.6%. The sample comprised PBMCs or T cells enriched from blood (not recorded which). These TCRs come from a man aged 55 to 69 who had recovered from COVID-19. CDR3s include the opening cysteine and the closing phenylalanine or tryptophan. A D gene is named only where the DNA matches it firmly. Clone size is stated in some rows and not others, as once, few, many or a class when expanded.

j_gene: TRBJ2-1
abundance: few
v_gene: TRBV7-9
d_gene: .
CDR3aa: CASTALAGNNEQFF
CDR3nt: TGTGCCAGCACCGCTCTTGCGGGGAACAATGAGCAGTTCTTC

j_gene: TRBJ1-1
abundance: .
v_gene: TRBV7-3
d_gene: .
CDR3aa: CASSSEGLRNTEAFF
CDR3nt: TGTGCCAGCAGCTCCGAGGGTCTCCGGAACACTGAAGCTTTCTTT

j_gene: TRBJ1-2
abundance: .
v_gene: TRBV4-3
d_gene: .
CDR3aa: CASSQDLVYGYTF
CDR3nt: TGCGCCAGCAGCCAAGATCTCGTATATGGCTACACCTTC

j_gene: TRBJ2-1
abundance: few
v_gene: TRBV24-1
d_gene: .
CDR3aa: CATSDPLKHYNEQFF
CDR3nt: TGTGCCACCAGTGACCCTTTAAAACACTACAATGAGCAGTTCTTC

j_gene: TRBJ2-3
abundance: once
v_gene: TRBV7-3
d_gene: TRBD2
CDR3aa: CASSLKAGGSDTQYF
CDR3nt: TGTGCCAGCAGCTTAAAGGCGGGAGGGTCAGATACGCAGTATTTT

j_gene: TRBJ2-5
abundance: .
v_gene: TRBV18
d_gene: TRBD2
CDR3aa: CASSPQRGGRETQYF
CDR3nt: TGTGCCAGCTCACCCCAGCGGGGGGGCAGAGAGACCCAGTACTTC

j_gene: TRBJ2-3
abundance: .
v_gene: TRBV28
d_gene: .
CDR3aa: CASSFLSGTDTQYF
CDR3nt: TGTGCCAGCAGTTTTCTATCCGGCACAGATACGCAGTATTTT

j_gene: TRBJ2-4
abundance: .
v_gene: TRBV4-1
d_gene: .
CDR3aa: CASSHADRILAKNIQYF
CDR3nt: TGCGCCAGCAGCCACGCAGACAGAATTCTAGCCAAAAACATTCAGTACTTC

j_gene: TRBJ2-7
abundance: .
v_gene: TRBV6-5
d_gene: TRBD2
CDR3aa: CATQGLLAYEQYF
CDR3nt: TGTGCCACCCAGGGACTACTGGCCTACGAGCAGTACTTC

j_gene: TRBJ2-1
abundance: once
v_gene: TRBV30
d_gene: .
CDR3aa: CAWSDGPGYNEQFF
CDR3nt: TGTGCCTGGAGTGATGGCCCAGGCTACAATGAGCAGTTCTTC

j_gene: TRBJ1-1
abundance: .
v_gene: TRBV2
d_gene: .
CDR3aa: CASKRQANTEAFF
CDR3nt: TGTGCCAGCAAACGACAGGCCAACACTGAAGCTTTCTTT

j_gene: TRBJ1-2
abundance: .
v_gene: TRBV7-9
d_gene: .
CDR3aa: CASSPNGSANYGYTF
CDR3nt: TGTGCCAGCAGCCCCAACGGGAGTGCTAACTATGGCTACACCTTC

j_gene: TRBJ2-1
abundance: once
v_gene: TRBV5-1
d_gene: TRBD2
CDR3aa: CASSWTSGGRLYNEQFF
CDR3nt: TGCGCCAGCAGCTGGACTAGCGGGGGCCGCCTTTACAATGAGCAGTTCTTC

j_gene: TRBJ2-1
abundance: .
v_gene: TRBV7-9
d_gene: .
CDR3aa: CASSSGFDEQFF
CDR3nt: TGTGCCAGCAGCTCGGGGTTCGATGAGCAGTTCTTC

j_gene: TRBJ2-1
abundance: once
v_gene: TRBV9
d_gene: .
CDR3aa: CASSAPLYDEQFF
CDR3nt: TGTGCCAGCAGCGCCCCCCTCTACGATGAGCAGTTCTTC

j_gene: TRBJ2-1
abundance: .
v_gene: TRBV5-1
d_gene: TRBD2
CDR3aa: CASSLIAGLVSEGEQFF
CDR3nt: TGCGCCAGCAGCTTAATAGCGGGACTAGTGAGCGAGGGTGAGCAGTTCTTC

j_gene: TRBJ2-7
abundance: few
v_gene: TRBV7-9
d_gene: .
CDR3aa: CASSLDNYEQYF
CDR3nt: TGTGCCAGCAGCTTGGACAACTACGAGCAGTACTTC

j_gene: TRBJ2-7
abundance: .
v_gene: TRBV9
d_gene: .
CDR3aa: CASSVQGTSSYEQYF
CDR3nt: TGTGCCAGCAGCGTACAGGGTACAAGCTCCTACGAGCAGTACTTC

j_gene: TRBJ1-2
abundance: .
v_gene: TRBV10-3
d_gene: .
CDR3aa: CAISVGAGVHSDYGYTF
CDR3nt: TGTGCCATCAGTGTCGGGGCAGGGGTTCACAGTGACTATGGCTACACCTTC

j_gene: TRBJ2-7
abundance: few
v_gene: TRBV30
d_gene: TRBD1
CDR3aa: CAWSVPGTAYEQYF
CDR3nt: TGTGCCTGGAGTGTCCCTGGGACAGCTTACGAGCAGTACTTC

j_gene: TRBJ1-1
abundance: .
v_gene: TRBV18
d_gene: .
CDR3aa: CASSPRSSLTEAFF
CDR3nt: TGTGCCAGCTCACCACGTTCAAGCCTTACTGAAGCTTTCTTT

j_gene: TRBJ2-2
abundance: .
v_gene: TRBV11-2
d_gene: .
CDR3aa: CASSLSGSAGELFF
CDR3nt: TGTGCCAGCAGCTTATCAGGGTCGGCCGGGGAGCTGTTTTTT

j_gene: TRBJ1-4
abundance: .
v_gene: TRBV2
d_gene: .
CDR3aa: CASSVIIGGANEKLFF
CDR3nt: TGTGCCAGCAGTGTGATCATAGGGGGGGCTAATGAAAAACTGTTTTTT

j_gene: TRBJ2-1
abundance: .
v_gene: TRBV5-1
d_gene: .
CDR3aa: CASSLASGLFF
CDR3nt: TGCGCCAGCAGCTTGGCCTCGGGGTTGTTCTTC

j_gene: TRBJ1-1
abundance: .
v_gene: TRBV5-1
d_gene: .
CDR3aa: CASSSTVNTEAFF
CDR3nt: TGCGCCAGCAGCTCGACAGTGAACACTGAAGCTTTCTTT

j_gene: TRBJ1-3
abundance: once
v_gene: TRBV19
d_gene: .
CDR3aa: CASRIQSSGNTIYF
CDR3nt: TGTGCCAGCCGGATACAGAGCTCTGGAAACACCATATATTTT

j_gene: TRBJ2-3
abundance: .
v_gene: TRBV7-2
d_gene: .
CDR3aa: CASSLTGADTQYF
CDR3nt: TGTGCCAGCAGCTTAACCGGGGCAGATACGCAGTATTTT

j_gene: TRBJ1-2
abundance: .
v_gene: TRBV15
d_gene: .
CDR3aa: CATSRGQGYGYTF
CDR3nt: TGTGCCACCAGCAGAGGGCAGGGCTATGGCTACACCTTC

j_gene: TRBJ1-5
abundance: .
v_gene: TRBV2
d_gene: TRBD1
CDR3aa: CASSEWAGGPQPQHF
CDR3nt: TGTGCCAGCAGTGAGTGGGCAGGGGGTCCGCAGCCCCAGCATTTT

j_gene: TRBJ1-3
abundance: .
v_gene: TRBV21-1
d_gene: .
CDR3aa: CASSSSCLLTGGNTIYF
CDR3nt: TGTGCCAGCAGCAGCTCCTGCCTATTGACAGGAGGAAACACCATATATTTT

j_gene: TRBJ1-2
abundance: .
v_gene: TRBV9
d_gene: .
CDR3aa: CASSGVRAGYTF
CDR3nt: TGTGCCAGCAGCGGGGTCAGGGCCGGCTACACCTTC

j_gene: TRBJ1-1
abundance: .
v_gene: TRBV29-1
d_gene: .
CDR3aa: CSVSFGGPNTEAFF
CDR3nt: TGCAGCGTCTCTTTCGGAGGGCCCAACACTGAAGCTTTCTTT

j_gene: TRBJ1-6
abundance: .
v_gene: TRBV10-2
d_gene: .
CDR3aa: CATTFSGQQYNSPLHF
CDR3nt: TGCGCCACCACCTTTTCCGGACAGCAATATAATTCACCCCTCCACTTT

j_gene: TRBJ2-5
abundance: .
v_gene: TRBV5-6
d_gene: .
CDR3aa: CASSLAGDLPGTQYF
CDR3nt: TGTGCCAGCAGCTTGGCAGGGGACCTTCCAGGGACCCAGTACTTC

j_gene: TRBJ2-7
abundance: .
v_gene: TRBV7-9
d_gene: .
CDR3aa: CASSLTGRGAYEQYF
CDR3nt: TGTGCCAGCAGCTTAACAGGCAGGGGAGCCTACGAGCAGTACTTC

j_gene: TRBJ1-1
abundance: .
v_gene: TRBV2
d_gene: TRBD1
CDR3aa: CASRQDRGSTEAFF
CDR3nt: TGTGCCAGCAGACAGGACAGGGGTAGCACTGAAGCTTTCTTT

j_gene: TRBJ2-7
abundance: .
v_gene: TRBV30
d_gene: .
CDR3aa: CAWGTPSYEQYF
CDR3nt: TGTGCCTGGGGGACACCCTCCTACGAGCAGTACTTC

j_gene: TRBJ2-7
abundance: .
v_gene: TRBV30
d_gene: .
CDR3aa: CAWRRAVGLEQYF
CDR3nt: TGTGCCTGGAGACGTGCGGTGGGTCTCGAGCAGTACTTC

j_gene: TRBJ2-7
abundance: .
v_gene: TRBV3-1/TRBV3-2
d_gene: TRBD2
CDR3aa: CASSQLAGRDEQYF
CDR3nt: TGTGCCAGCAGCCAGCTAGCGGGAAGGGACGAGCAGTACTTC

j_gene: TRBJ2-1
abundance: .
v_gene: TRBV12-3/TRBV12-4
d_gene: TRBD2
CDR3aa: CASSLRREHLQFF
CDR3nt: TGTGCCAGCAGTTTGAGGCGGGAGCACCTACAGTTCTTC

j_gene: TRBJ2-7
abundance: .
v_gene: TRBV4-2
d_gene: TRBD1
CDR3aa: CASSQDWTGAYEQYF
CDR3nt: TGTGCCAGCAGCCAAGATTGGACAGGGGCCTACGAGCAGTACTTC

j_gene: TRBJ1-3
abundance: .
v_gene: TRBV6-1
d_gene: TRBD1
CDR3aa: CASSEAWGQISGNTIYF
CDR3nt: TGTGCCAGCAGTGAAGCTTGGGGACAGATCTCTGGAAACACCATATATTTT

j_gene: TRBJ1-5
abundance: .
v_gene: TRBV10-3
d_gene: .
CDR3aa: CAISQGNQPQHF
CDR3nt: TGTGCCATCAGCCAGGGCAATCAGCCCCAGCATTTT

j_gene: TRBJ2-1
abundance: .
v_gene: TRBV30
d_gene: TRBD2
CDR3aa: CAWSRQQTSGPNEQFF
CDR3nt: TGTGCCTGGAGTCGCCAACAGACTAGCGGGCCCAATGAGCAGTTCTTC

j_gene: TRBJ1-3
abundance: .
v_gene: TRBV19
d_gene: TRBD1
CDR3aa: CASSAGDREDTIYF
CDR3nt: TGTGCCAGTAGTGCCGGGGACAGGGAGGACACCATATATTTT

j_gene: TRBJ1-5
abundance: .
v_gene: TRBV6-7
d_gene: TRBD1
CDR3aa: CASSYSVPGQGRTQPQHF
CDR3nt: TGTGCCAGCAGTTACTCGGTCCCGGGACAGGGGAGAACTCAGCCCCAGCATTTT

j_gene: TRBJ2-2
abundance: .
v_gene: TRBV4-3
d_gene: TRBD2
CDR3aa: CASSQVVASGDGGELFF
CDR3nt: TGCGCCAGCAGCCAAGTAGTCGCTAGCGGGGATGGCGGGGAGCTGTTTTTT

j_gene: TRBJ2-5
abundance: .
v_gene: TRBV7-9
d_gene: TRBD1
CDR3aa: CASSTTGVVTETQYF
CDR3nt: TGTGCCAGCAGCACCACAGGGGTGGTCACCGAGACCCAGTACTTC

j_gene: TRBJ1-1
abundance: .
v_gene: TRBV30
d_gene: TRBD1
CDR3aa: CAWSANSNRDRGNEAFF
CDR3nt: TGTGCCTGGAGTGCCAACTCTAACCGGGACAGGGGAAACGAAGCTTTCTTT

j_gene: TRBJ2-3
abundance: .
v_gene: TRBV5-1
d_gene: .
CDR3aa: CASSVGDTQYF
CDR3nt: TGCGCCAGCAGCGTCGGAGATACGCAGTATTTT

j_gene: TRBJ2-1
abundance: few
v_gene: TRBV10-3
d_gene: .
CDR3aa: CAISPTGRYNEQFF
CDR3nt: TGTGCCATCAGTCCCACAGGGCGTTACAATGAGCAGTTCTTC

j_gene: TRBJ2-7
abundance: .
v_gene: TRBV5-1
d_gene: .
CDR3aa: CASSLESGRYEQYF
CDR3nt: TGCGCCAGCAGCTTGGAGAGCGGAAGATACGAGCAGTACTTC

j_gene: TRBJ2-2
abundance: few
v_gene: TRBV4-3
d_gene: TRBD1
CDR3aa: CASSQDRGFGELFF
CDR3nt: TGCGCCAGCAGCCAAGACAGGGGGTTCGGGGAGCTGTTTTTT